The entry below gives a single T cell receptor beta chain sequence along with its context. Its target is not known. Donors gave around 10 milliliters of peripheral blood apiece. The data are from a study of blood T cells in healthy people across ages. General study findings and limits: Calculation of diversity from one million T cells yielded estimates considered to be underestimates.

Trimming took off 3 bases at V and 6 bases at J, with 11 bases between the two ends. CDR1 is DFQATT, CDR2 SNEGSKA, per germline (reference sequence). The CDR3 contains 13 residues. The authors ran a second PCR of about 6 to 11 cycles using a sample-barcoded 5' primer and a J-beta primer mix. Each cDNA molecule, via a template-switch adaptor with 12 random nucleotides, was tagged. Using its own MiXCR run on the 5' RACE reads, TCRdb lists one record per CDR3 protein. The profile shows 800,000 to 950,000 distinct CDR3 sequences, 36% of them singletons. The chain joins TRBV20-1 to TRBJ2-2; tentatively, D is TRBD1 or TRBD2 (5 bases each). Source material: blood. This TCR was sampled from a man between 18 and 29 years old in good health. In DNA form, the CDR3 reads TGCAGTGCTAGGGGACGCTCGCCCGGGGAGCTGTTTTTT. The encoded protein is CSARGRSPGELFF.